This paragraph reports one T cell receptor beta chain. Its specificity is unknown. Time point specified: persistent/refractory GD, antithyroid drugs over 5 years with positive TRAb. PBMCs were the source of the RNA used for TCR sequencing. This CDR3 has 19 residues. The V end lost 5 bases, the J end lost 0 bases, and 20 bases lay between the germline ends. Researchers made TCR beta libraries by using iRepertoire HTBI primers and running Arm-PCR on CDR3 regions. Each CDR3 protein is one row after TCRdb ran MiXCR on the multiplex PCR reads. The sample carries around 450,000 distinct CDR3 sequences, roughly 21% recorded once. These data come from a study of regulatory T cells in long-lasting Graves disease. General study findings and limits: Persistent Graves' patients showed less TCR diversity than newly diagnosed patients showed. Analyses excluded thyroid tissue, covering peripheral blood alone. Favoring TRBV28, TRBJ1-2 and TRBJ2-5 was a feature seen in persistent disease. Relative to new patients (approximately 1,000), persistent patients exhibited greater sharing of public clonotypes (around 2,800).

The rearrangement joins TRBV12-3 or TRBV12-4 to TRBJ2-6, with a tentative D call TRBD1 (6 bases). Here the sequenced sample was peripheral blood mononuclear cells (PBMCs), taken when the disease was refractory, from a patient treated with antithyroid drugs. The TCR sequence derives from a female donor with Graves disease. The CDR3 DNA is TGTGCCAGCAGTGGGACCGGGACATCCCTAATCTCTGGGGCCAACGTCCTGACTTTC. Amino acid sequence: CASSGTGTSLISGANVLTF.